Listed below are T cell receptor beta chains from one sample, sequenced in a study of Graves' ophthalmopathy and Graves' hyperthyroidism. TCRdb redid the calling of the multiplex PCR reads with MiXCR, one entry per CDR3 protein. The table has some 750,000 distinct CDR3 sequences, 40% seen once. Source material: peripheral blood. Every receptor here comes from an adult man with Graves' ophthalmopathy. CDR3s include the opening cysteine and the closing phenylalanine or tryptophan. D genes are given only for firm matches. Size is omitted from some rows. Given values are once, few, many or a class for expanded clones.

D | size | J | V | CDR3 | DNA
. | . | TRBJ2-5 | TRBV29-1 | CSAGSYGGETQYF | TGCAGCGCTGGCAGCTACGGGGGAGAGACCCAGTACTTC
TRBD1 | . | TRBJ1-5 | TRBV10-3 | CAIRGGTGRPQHF | TGTGCCATCAGGGGGGGGACAGGGAGGCCCCAGCATTTT
. | . | TRBJ1-1 | TRBV20-1 | CSARDWWGSNTEAFF | TGCAGTGCTAGAGATTGGTGGGGCTCGAACACTGAAGCTTTCTTT
. | . | TRBJ2-2 | TRBV7-9 | CATRLKGNTGELFF | TGTGCCACCCGGCTCAAGGGGAACACCGGGGAGCTGTTTTTT
. | many | TRBJ1-1 | TRBV9 | CASSVGITVNTEAFF | TGTGCCAGCAGCGTAGGGATTACAGTGAACACTGAAGCTTTCTTT
. | . | TRBJ1-3 | TRBV20-1 | CSAQKDSNSGNTIYF | TGCAGTGCACAAAAAGACAGCAACTCTGGAAACACCATATATTTT
. | few | TRBJ1-4 | TRBV6-1 | CASSEVQYNEKLFF | TGTGCCAGCAGTGAGGTCCAGTACAATGAAAAACTGTTTTTT
. | many | TRBJ2-5 | TRBV7-9 | CASSLGRTGQETQYF | TGTGCCAGCAGCTTAGGCAGGACCGGGCAAGAGACCCAGTACTTC
TRBD1 | . | TRBJ2-7 | TRBV29-1 | CSVERQGDPYEQYF | TGCAGCGTTGAAAGACAGGGGGATCCCTACGAGCAGTACTTC
. | . | TRBJ2-7 | TRBV11-1 | CASSPSGVSEQYF | TGTGCCAGCAGCCCTTCGGGGGTTTCCGAGCAGTACTTC
. | . | TRBJ2-2 | TRBV7-9 | CASSQMGGELFF | TGTGCCAGCAGCCAGATGGGCGGGGAGCTGTTTTTT
TRBD1 | . | TRBJ2-7 | TRBV7-9 | CASSLLGSWDRPSSYEQYF | TGTGCCAGCAGCTTACTAGGCTCCTGGGACAGGCCTAGCTCCTACGAGCAGTACTTC
. | . | TRBJ2-7 | TRBV9 | CASSWGDRLSSYGQYF | TGTGCCAGCAGCTGGGGGGACAGACTGAGCTCCTACGGGCAGTACTTC
. | many | TRBJ2-2 | TRBV24-1 | CATSDFSANTGELFF | TGTGCCACCAGTGATTTTTCCGCGAACACCGGGGAGCTGTTTTTT
TRBD1 | . | TRBJ1-1 | TRBV7-9 | CASSLGQMATEAFF | TGTGCCAGCAGCTTGGGACAGATGGCGACTGAAGCTTTCTTT
TRBD1 | few | TRBJ1-1 | TRBV11-2 | CASSLGQAMNTEAFF | TGTGCCAGCAGTTTGGGACAGGCGATGAACACTGAAGCTTTCTTT
TRBD1 | few | TRBJ1-5 | TRBV24-1 | CATSSRGTGAYSNQPQHF | TGTGCCACCAGTAGCCGGGGGACAGGGGCTTATAGCAATCAGCCCCAGCATTTT
TRBD1 | once | TRBJ1-6 | TRBV29-1 | CSLGQGSSGSPLHF | TGCAGCTTGGGACAGGGAAGTTCCGGTTCACCCCTCCACTTT
. | once | TRBJ1-1 | TRBV12-3/TRBV12-4 | CASSQTERPAFF | TGTGCCAGCAGTCAGACGGAGAGGCCGGCTTTCTTT
. | few | TRBJ1-5 | TRBV5-4 | CASSWDGRINQPQHF | TGTGCCAGCAGCTGGGATGGACGGATCAATCAGCCCCAGCATTTT
TRBD1 | many | TRBJ2-7 | TRBV2 | CASSEATGGEQYF | TGTGCCAGCAGTGAAGCCACAGGGGGCGAGCAGTACTTC
TRBD1 | . | TRBJ2-5 | TRBV20-1 | CSAREGQGIYEQTQYF | TGCAGTGCTAGAGAAGGACAGGGGATTTACGAGCAGACCCAGTACTTC
. | many | TRBJ1-5 | TRBV10-3 | CAISWGPDSTQHF | TGTGCCATCAGCTGGGGCCCTGATTCTACCCAGCATTTT
. | many | TRBJ2-7 | TRBV15 | CATSRSDSLGYEQYF | TGTGCCACCAGCAGATCTGATTCCTTGGGCTACGAGCAGTACTTC
. | . | TRBJ2-5 | TRBV6-5 | CATDGDYQETQYF | TGTGCCACCGATGGGGACTACCAAGAGACCCAGTACTTC
TRBD2 | many | TRBJ2-7 | TRBV2 | CASSELAGGPHEQYF | TGTGCCAGCAGTGAACTAGCGGGAGGGCCGCACGAGCAGTACTTC
TRBD1 | few | TRBJ2-7 | TRBV29-1 | CSVRDRIHGGNPYEQYF | TGCAGCGTCCGGGACAGGATCCATGGAGGAAATCCCTACGAGCAGTACTTC
TRBD1 | . | TRBJ1-2 | TRBV7-6 | CASHYETGDGYTF | TGTGCCAGCCATTACGAGACAGGGGATGGCTACACCTTC
. | . | TRBJ2-5 | TRBV10-3 | CATLRTENQETQYF | TGTGCCACCCTTCGGACAGAGAACCAAGAGACCCAGTACTTC
TRBD1 | few | TRBJ1-6 | TRBV10-3 | CASGQGSYNSPLHF | TGTGCCAGCGGACAGGGGTCCTATAATTCACCCCTCCACTTT
. | many | TRBJ2-2 | TRBV5-5 | CASSLGTGAGELFF | TGTGCCAGCAGCTTGGGTACGGGTGCCGGGGAGCTGTTTTTT
. | many | TRBJ1-1 | TRBV12-3/TRBV12-4 | CASRGLAMMNTEAFF | TGTGCCAGCAGGGGACTGGCGATGATGAACACTGAAGCTTTCTTT
. | few | TRBJ1-5 | TRBV20-1 | CSTEDIRQALQPQHF | TGCAGTACAGAAGATATAAGACAGGCTCTTCAGCCCCAGCATTTT
. | few | TRBJ2-7 | TRBV10-3 | CASSAGQEQYF | TGTGCCAGCAGTGCGGGACAGGAGCAGTACTTC
. | . | TRBJ1-1 | TRBV20-1 | CSARLNPGNTEAFF | TGCAGTGCTAGACTCAATCCGGGGAACACTGAAGCTTTCTTT
TRBD1 | many | TRBJ1-2 | TRBV25-1 | CASSGPGQGSYGYTF | TGTGCCAGCAGTGGACCCGGACAGGGGTCGTATGGCTACACCTTC
TRBD1 | . | TRBJ1-2 | TRBV5-1 | CASSLAAQGGYGYTF | TGCGCCAGCAGCTTGGCCGCTCAGGGGGGCTATGGCTACACCTTC
TRBD1 | once | TRBJ1-4 | TRBV5-1 | CASSLGQGAYVADEKLFF | TGTGCCAGCAGCTTGGGACAGGGGGCTTATGTGGCTGATGAAAAACTGTTTTTT
TRBD1 | . | TRBJ1-4 | TRBV19 | CASSAGTGQKFLPNEKLFF | TGTGCCAGCAGCGCAGGGACGGGACAGAAGTTTTTGCCGAATGAAAAACTGTTTTTT
. | . | TRBJ1-5 | TRBV4-3 | CASSQDQGANQPQHF | TGCGCCAGCAGCCAAGATCAGGGAGCTAATCAGCCCCAGCATTTT